The 18 T cell receptor beta chains below come from one sample, sequenced in a study of PD-L1 blockade in urothelial cancer. The protocol was immunoSEQ multiplex PCR, while the TCRdb copy is restricted to in-frame clones and leaves out a portion. The repertoire holds more than 30,000 clones, with 85% to 90% as singletons. The starting material was PBMCs, obtained around atezolizumab (anti-PD-L1) treatment. The source is a man aged 60-69 years with urothelial cancer.

The chain links TRBV5-4 to TRBJ2-1; TRBD2 matches at 7 bases. V shed 2 bases, J shed 3 bases, and the junction held 2 bases outside the gene matches. The germline CDR1 and CDR2 sequences are SGHNT and YYREEE (reference sequence). The CDR3 is 14 amino acids. The CDR3 loop is CASSFGRNYNEQFF. Written as DNA, the CDR3 is TGTGCCAGCAGCTTCGGGAGGAACTACAATGAGCAGTTCTTC.

This chain links TRBV5-1 with TRBJ2-2, with 7 bases identical to TRBD2. The CDR3 loop spans 13 amino acids. The ends lost 5 bases at V and 5 bases at J; junction bases unmatched: 3. CDR1 and CDR2 from the germline V gene are SGHRS and YFSETQ. The CDR3 DNA reads as TGCGCCAGCAGGGTCGGGGGGACCGGGGAGCTGTTTTTT. Its protein product is CASRVGGTGELFF. Combining the CDR3 with reference TRBV5-1 and TRBJ2-2 gives the whole variable domain KAGVTQTPRYLIKTRGQQVTLSCSPISGHRSVSWYQQTPGQGLQFLFEYFSETQRNKGNFPGRFSGRQFSNSRSEMNVSTLELGDSALYLCASRVGGTGELFFGEGSRLTVL.

CDR3 region: CSARDLGEQFF. DNA for the CDR3: TGCAGTGCTAGAGATCTAGGTGAGCAGTTCTTC. J is TRBJ2-1 and V is TRBV20-1; D gene ambiguous. Trimming removed 0 bases at V and 9 bases at J, with 6 bases between. Germline V CDR1 and CDR2: DFQATT, SNEGSKA (reference sequence). CDR3 length equals 11 residues.

The chain links TRBV7-2 to TRBJ1-1, with D unresolved. V lost 5 bases and J lost 10, with 14 bases in between. In germline, CDR1 is SGHTA, CDR2 FQGNSA. The CDR3 extends over 12 amino acids. For the CDR3, the DNA is TGTGCCAGCAGCCCGAGCGGGTGGGGAGCTTTCTTT. Its translation: CASSPSGWGAFF.

The J gene is TRBJ1-2, the V gene TRBV28, with D unresolved. The CDR3 is 14 amino acids. The ends were cut back, 7 bases at V and 4 bases at J, with 16 bases in the middle. Germline V gene lookup returns CDR1 MDHEN and CDR2 SYDVKM. The CDR3 DNA sequence: TGTGCCAGCACCTCGGGAGTTGGGCTCTATGGCTACACCTTC. It is translated as CASTSGVGLYGYTF.

This clone showed up just a few times. The V call is TRBV6-4, the J call TRBJ2-2; 8 bases are shared with TRBD1. V was pared by 4 bases and J by 5 bases, with 3 bases of the junction left unmatched. This CDR3 spans 14 amino acids. The germline V gene has CDR1 MRHNA and CDR2 SNTAGT. This CDR3 reads CASSVQGATGELFF. In DNA, the CDR3 is TGTGCCAGCAGTGTGCAGGGGGCGACCGGGGAGCTGTTTTTT.

This clone was observed a single time. The chain employs TRBV28 and TRBJ1-6; 10 bases fit TRBD1. This CDR3 has 14 residues. The junction had 3 bases not matched to a gene; V was cut back by 4 bases and J by 9 bases. Per germline, CDR1 MDHEN and CDR2 SYDVKM. The DNA of the CDR3 is TGTGCCAGCAGTTCGGGACAGGGGAGTTCACCCCTCCACTTT. Its protein product is CASSSGQGSSPLHF.

The rearrangement links TRBV5-1 to TRBJ2-1, with D perhaps matching TRBD2 (5 bases). Trimming cost V 0 bases and J 5 bases, with 9 bases left between them. CDR1 SGHRS and CDR2 YFSETQ come from the germline V gene. The CDR3 extends over 14 amino acids. The CDR3: CASSLVSSHNEQFF. CDR3 nucleotide sequence: TGCGCCAGCAGCTTGGTGTCTAGCCACAATGAGCAGTTCTTC.

The chain joins TRBV5-6 to TRBJ2-1, with TRBD2 identical over 7 bases. The CDR3 length is 17 residues. V lost 2 bases, J lost 6 bases, and 14 bases stayed unmatched. Per the germline V gene, CDR1 is SGHDT and CDR2 is YYEEEE. CDR3 region: CASSLLPRESPSNEQFF. The CDR3 DNA reads as TGTGCCAGCAGCTTACTTCCGCGGGAGTCTCCCTCCAATGAGCAGTTCTTC.

This clone was recorded only once. V gene TRBV5-4 combines with J gene TRBJ2-1; 10 bases are shared with TRBD2. The CDR3 loop spans 15 amino acids. Per the germline V gene, CDR1 is SGHNT and CDR2 is YYREEE (reference sequence). After removal of 4 bases from V and 4 bases from J, the junction contained 5 bases not matched to a gene. The CDR3 DNA sequence: TGTGCCAGCAGCGAAGAAGCGGGAGGGTACAATGAGCAGTTCTTC. Translated: CASSEEAGGYNEQFF.

V and J are TRBV5-6 and TRBJ1-5, with TRBD1 matching over 7 bases. With 0 bases clipped from V and 4 bases from J, the junction kept 7 bases outside the gene matches. CDR1 SGHDT and CDR2 YYEEEE come from the germline V gene. This CDR3 is built from 16 residues. CDR3 sequence (DNA): TGTGCCAGCAGCTTGGCCGCGGCAGGGGGAAATCAGCCCCAGCATTTT. Protein: CASSLAAAGGNQPQHF.

The J gene is TRBJ2-3, the V gene TRBV15, with D maybe TRBD1 (5 bases). Trimming removed 2 bases from V and 2 bases from J, with 8 bases in between. Germline V gene lookup returns CDR1 LNHNV and CDR2 YYDKDF (reference sequence). CDR3 length: 14 residues. CDR3 coding DNA: TGTGCCACCAGCAGATCGACAGTCACAGATACGCAGTATTTT. It specifies CATSRSTVTDTQYF.

The chain joins TRBV9 to TRBJ2-2; TRBD2 aligns across 10 bases. V lost 0 bases and J lost 5; bases outside the gene matches: 4. CDR3 length: 16 residues. Germline CDR1 reads SGDLS; CDR2 reads YYNGEE. This CDR3 reads CASSVVVAGGTGELFF. CDR3 sequence (DNA): TGTGCCAGCAGCGTAGTGGTAGCGGGAGGTACCGGGGAGCTGTTTTTT.

The rearrangement links TRBV5-4 to TRBJ1-1; 10 positions agree with TRBD1. CDR1 and CDR2 (germline): SGHNT, YYREEE (reference sequence). V shed 3 bases and J 6 bases; nucleotides not matched to a gene: 11. The CDR3 runs to 16 residues. CDR3 region: CASSSRAQGQGSEAFF. CDR3 nucleotides: TGTGCCAGCAGCTCCAGGGCCCAGGGACAGGGGTCTGAAGCTTTCTTT.

V is TRBV13 and J is TRBJ1-2; the match to TRBD1 covers 7 bases. The CDR3 totals 15 residues. CDR1 is PRHDT and CDR2 is FYEKMQ in the germline V gene (reference sequence). V dropped 5 bases and J dropped 6; count of bases not matched to a gene: 12. The CDR3 DNA reads TGTGCCAGCAGCCAGGGGGTGGGGGGAGTAGATGGCTACACCTTC. Translated, it gives CASSQGVGGVDGYTF.

This chain connects TRBV5-1 to TRBJ1-3; D is unclear. The CDR3 has 13 residues. V dropped 5 bases and J dropped 3 bases, with 9 bases sitting between them. Germline CDR1 reads SGHRS; CDR2 reads YFSETQ. This chain's CDR3 is CASRRESGNTIYF. CDR3 coding DNA: TGCGCCAGCAGGAGGGAAAGTGGAAACACCATATATTTT.

The chain couples TRBV9 to TRBJ2-5, with TRBD2 matching over 7 bases. Germline-derived CDR1 and CDR2 are SGDLS and YYNGEE. With 3 bases clipped from V and 2 bases from J, the junction kept 10 bases outside the gene matches. This CDR3 region has 16 residues. CDR3 coding DNA: TGTGCCAGCAGCGCCTCTAGGCTAGCGGTACAAGAGACCCAGTACTTC. This translates into CASSASRLAVQETQYF.

This chain uses TRBV30 with TRBJ2-1, with no clear D. Trimming shortened V by 3 bases and J by 15 bases, and 15 bases separated the two germline ends. Germline-derived CDR1 and CDR2 are GTSNPN and SVGIG (reference sequence). This CDR3 is 11 amino acids long. The CDR3 DNA is TGTGCCTGGAGCACGGGTGGGTGGTGGTTCTTC. Its protein product is CAWSTGGWWFF. The variable domain in full, with the rest retrieved from reference TRBV30 and TRBJ2-1, is SQTIHQWPATLVQPVGSPLSLECTVEGTSNPNLYWYRQAAGRGLQLLFYSVGIGQISSEVPQNLSASRPQDRQFILSSKKLLLSDSGFYLCAWSTGGWWFFGPGTRLTVL.